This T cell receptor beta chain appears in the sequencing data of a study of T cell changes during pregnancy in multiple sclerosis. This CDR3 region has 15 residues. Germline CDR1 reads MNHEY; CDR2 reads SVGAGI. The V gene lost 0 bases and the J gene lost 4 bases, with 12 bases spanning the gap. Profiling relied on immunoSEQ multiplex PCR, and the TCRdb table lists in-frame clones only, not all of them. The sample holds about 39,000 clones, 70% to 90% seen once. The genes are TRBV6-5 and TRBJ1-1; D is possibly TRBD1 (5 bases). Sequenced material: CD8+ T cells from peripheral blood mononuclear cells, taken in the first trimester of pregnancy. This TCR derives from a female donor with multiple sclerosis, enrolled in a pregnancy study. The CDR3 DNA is TGTGCCAGCAGTTACTCAGCAGGGAGGGGCACTGAAGCTTTCTTT. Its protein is CASSYSAGRGTEAFF.